This T cell receptor beta chain was obtained from a study of shared clonotypes between healthy human individuals. Study-wide context: Those who served as donors were a couple of women and a few men between the ages of 18 and 49. Study-wide results and caveats: With few donors, the genetic and exposure-history diversity represented was limited. Naive subsets, compared against memory subsets, generally had larger estimated richness values. Sharing across four donors was highest in naive CD4 (around 5%) and lowest in memory CD8 (0.4%).

About this clone: Its target is not known.

Data came from immunoSEQ multiplex PCR; TCRdb stores just in-frame clones and leaves some out. Of roughly 1,500,000 clones in the sample, approximately 98% are singletons; the top ten hold about 0.45%. Germline V gene sequence: CDR1 MDHEN, CDR2 SYDVKM. The V and J ends lost 6 bases and 4 bases, in that order; junction bases with no gene match: 19. The CDR3 consists of 20 residues. V and J are TRBV28 and TRBJ2-7; 15 bases fit TRBD2. This clonotype originated in a young man in good health. Sequencing used naive CD4+ T cells sorted from blood. Regarding subset: CD45RA+ positively selected. CDR3 coding DNA: TGTGCCAGCAGAGGGACTAGCGGGAGGACCACACGGACACAACTTTACGAGCAGTACTTC. It encodes CASRGTSGRTTRTQLYEQYF.